A selection of T cell receptor beta chains follows, all from one sample in a study of T cell responses to AZD1222 COVID-19 vaccine. Profiling relied on immunoSEQ multiplex PCR, and the TCRdb table lists in-frame clones only, not all of them. The sample records 70,000 to 90,000 clones, 90% being singletons. The sequencing used peripheral blood, collected on day 0 of AZD1222 vaccination. The receptors were sampled from an adult in good health. Both conserved end residues are trimmed from each CDR3. D genes are given only for firm matches.

cdr3_aa d_call v_call
ASSFMENQPQH - TRBV12-3/TRBV12-4
ASSLGAGGPGTGELF TRBD2 TRBV7-6
ASSLTGTGSYNEQF TRBD1 TRBV9
ASSQGTTLWAF - TRBV18
ASSLSQGNTEAF - TRBV7-9
ASSLAEIANYGYT - TRBV7-8
ASSLEGGMDTIY - TRBV11-2
ASSLDGTAHGYT TRBD1 TRBV5-4
ASSLSGRYGYT - TRBV11-2
ASSPRGWDSGNTIY - TRBV18
AISEQYLLTEAF - TRBV10-3
ASSQYPNTGELF - TRBV5-6
ASSLAGSNQPQH - TRBV7-9
ASSQGRVNTGELF - TRBV3-1/TRBV3-2
ASSQLVGELF - TRBV4-1
SVALVNQPQH - TRBV29-1
ASSDSRGGELF - TRBV10-2
ASSLASLATYGYT - TRBV5-1
ASRGGAHTNQPQH - TRBV2
ASSPGPKFNEQF - TRBV27
ASSLYRDTEAF - TRBV19
ASSLFGQPSNQPQH - TRBV5-5
ASSRGQGAYEQY TRBD1 TRBV4-1
ASSNRTSGSLRTDTQY TRBD2 TRBV27